This TCR beta chain was identified during a study of vaccination and CD4 T cells after COVID-19. Study-level information: The convalescents, six males and four females, included two who were Hispanic. Following dose two, a median approximately 72 days (range 14 to 241) passed before post-vaccine samples were taken.

The Oncomine TCR Beta short-read assay sequenced DNA from cultured CD4+ T cells. One entry per CDR3 protein results from TCRdb running MiXCR on the PCR reads. The sample has under 20,000 distinct CDR3 sequences, 80% seen once; the top ten hold 17%. Trimming took 2 bases from V and 5 from J, leaving 3 bases between them. The CDR3 extends over 12 amino acids. Comment on this clonotype: The antigen remains undetermined.

As to treatment: approximately nine-day PBMC culture with coronavirus spike peptide pools or control peptides (ViraFEST assay). The starting material was CD4+ T cells from blood, cultured in vitro, obtained after SARS-CoV-2 vaccination. The sequence derives from a human donor who received a COVID-19 vaccine. The J gene is TRBJ1-4, the V gene TRBV12-3 or TRBV12-4, with D uncertain. Here the CDR3 reads CASSLSNEKLFF. CDR3 DNA sequence: TGTGCCAGCAGTTTATCGAATGAAAAACTGTTTTTT.